The clone carrying this TCR beta chain was observed a few times. The CDR3 totals 13 residues. V gave up 3 bases and J gave up 9 bases, with 13 bases separating them. TCRdb redid the calling of the 5' RACE reads with MiXCR, one entry per CDR3 protein. The sample holds under 400,000 distinct CDR3 sequences; about 10% are singletons and the top ten take approximately 9.3%. The sample originates from a study of identical twins. This TCR was recovered from a woman aged 45-60 years in good health. Input material: naive T cells sorted from blood. V is TRBV12-3 or TRBV12-4 and J is TRBJ2-3; possible D gene TRBD2, 5 bases. The CDR3 DNA reads TGTGCCAGCAGTTTGCTAGCACGTAGCACGCAGTATTTT. This gives the protein CASSLLARSTQYF.